These 31 T cell receptor beta chains came from one sample sequenced in a study of regulatory T cells in long-lasting Graves disease. CDR3-region Arm-PCR and iRepertoire HTBI primers produced the TCR beta libraries. TCRdb reprocessed the multiplex PCR reads via MiXCR and lists one record per CDR3 protein. The sample includes 350,000 to 550,000 distinct CDR3 sequences, about 16% of them seen just once. Time point defined: newly diagnosed GD, antithyroid drugs for less than 3 months. From PBMCs, RNA was extracted and then used to make the TCR library. These data also formed part of another study, on T cells in Graves' hyperthyroidism and ophthalmopathy.

The material was peripheral blood mononuclear cells (PBMCs), obtained at new diagnosis, from a patient treated with antithyroid drugs. Receptors originate from a woman in her thirties with Graves disease.

There are many counts of this clonotype. The chain employs TRBV11-1 and TRBJ2-7, with D possibly being TRBD2 (6 bases). Per germline, CDR1 SGHAT and CDR2 FQDESV (reference sequence). The CDR3 is 15 residues long. V was trimmed by 4 bases and J by 2 bases, leaving 15 bases between them. The DNA of the CDR3 is TGTGCCAGCAGCTCCCCGGGACTCCCGCCCTACGAGCAGTACTTC. Protein: CASSSPGLPPYEQYF.

This clonotype came up many times. The chain carries TRBV3-1 and TRBJ2-7; unclear D gene. Germline assignment: CDR1 LGHDT and CDR2 YNNKEL (reference sequence). The CDR3 is 15 amino acids. V was pared by 4 bases and J by 3 bases, with 16 bases between. DNA of the CDR3: TGTGCCAGCAGCCCCACCTGGTCGCGAAACTACGAGCAGTACTTC. Protein product: CASSPTWSRNYEQYF.

V gene TRBV10-1 combines with J gene TRBJ1-1; 7 bases map to TRBD1. CDR1 is WNHNN, CDR2 SYGVQD, per germline (reference sequence). After removal of 4 bases from V and 3 bases from J, the junction contained 8 bases not matched to a gene. The CDR3 covers 15 residues. CDR3 nucleotides: TGCGCCAGCAGTGGCCCCTGGACAGGCTACACTGAAGCTTTCTTT. The encoded protein is CASSGPWTGYTEAFF.

The chain links TRBV4-1 to TRBJ2-5; TRBD2 is a possible D gene (5 bases). This CDR3 has 14 residues. Deletions cut 4 bases from V and 5 bases from J, with 14 bases between. Germline assignment: CDR1 MGHRA and CDR2 YSYEKL. This CDR3 reads CASSRTDQRETQYF. The DNA for the CDR3 is TGCGCCAGCAGCCGAACAGACCAGCGGGAGACCCAGTACTTC.

The chain has TRBV27 and TRBJ2-3; D gene uncertain. V lost 2 bases to trimming and J lost 2 bases, with 5 bases between them. Germline V gene sequence: CDR1 MNHEY, CDR2 SMNVEV (reference sequence). This CDR3 spans 13 amino acids. CDR3 loop: CASSLTDTDTQYF. The CDR3 DNA is TGTGCCAGCAGTTTAACAGACACAGATACGCAGTATTTT.

This clonotype was picked up many times. The genes are TRBV12-3 or TRBV12-4 and TRBJ2-7; D call uncertain. Trimming left V 5 bases short and J 2 bases short, with 13 bases between. This CDR3 is 14 amino acids long. DNA for the CDR3: TGTGCCAGCAGTGCCGGGCCCACGCCCTACGAGCAGTACTTC. It translates to CASSAGPTPYEQYF.

This clonotype was detected ten times or more. V usage is TRBV5-1 and J usage is TRBJ1-6; 7 bases agree with TRBD1. Germline values: CDR1 SGHRS, CDR2 YFSETQ. With 4 bases clipped from V and 5 bases from J, the junction kept 3 bases outside the gene matches. The CDR3 extends over 14 amino acids. CDR3 bases: TGCGCCAGCAGCGCCGGGACAGATAATTCACCCCTCCACTTT. Translated, it gives CASSAGTDNSPLHF.

This clonotype was seen a handful of times. The rearrangement joins TRBV7-3 to TRBJ2-3; a possible D gene is TRBD2 (6 bases). The CDR3 has 16 amino acids. CDR1 and CDR2 from the germline V gene are SGHTA and FQGTGA. Between the trimmed V and J ends, which lost 5 bases and 4 bases, there was a span of 19 bases. CDR3 sequence reads: CASSPRSYGGSDTQYF. The CDR3 coding sequence is TGTGCCAGCAGCCCCCGATCTTACGGGGGATCAGATACGCAGTATTTT.

This clonotype was found many times. The rearrangement joins TRBV20-1 to TRBJ2-7; a possible D gene is TRBD2 (6 bases). Germline V lookup: CDR1 DFQATT, CDR2 SNEGSKA (reference sequence). The CDR3 is 14 amino acids. Trimming left V 6 bases short and J 4 bases short, with 19 bases between. CDR3 in DNA: TGCAGTGCCCCAAATTCGCGGGAAGGGTACGAGCAGTACTTC. Its protein is CSAPNSREGYEQYF.

This clonotype was observed many times. At one end, the junction sequence differs from germline, possibly due to a read error. The chain joins TRBV28 to TRBJ2-7, with 13 bases fitting TRBD2. The CDR3 has 16 amino acids. Germline V gene data show CDR1 as MDHEN and CDR2 as SYDVKM. The CDR3, as DNA: TGTGCCAGCAGTCTATGGACTAGCGGGAGCACCTACGAGCAGTACTTC. Translation gives CASSLWTSGSTYEQYF. The full variable domain, with the rest looked up from reference TRBV28 and TRBJ2-7, is DVKVTQSSRYLVKRTGEKVFLECVQDMDHENMFWYRQDPGLGLRLIYFSYDVKMKEKGDIPEGYSVSREKKERFSLILESASTNQTSMYLCASSLWTSGSTYEQYFGPGTRLTVT.

Concerning this clonotype itself: Germline and junction disagree at one end, which may indicate a read error. V and J are TRBV11-1 and TRBJ2-1; D possibly corresponds to TRBD2 (5 bases). The CDR3 consists of 17 residues. Looked up from germline, CDR1 is SGHAT and CDR2 is FQDESV (reference sequence). CDR3 amino acids: CASSQETSGRTYNEQFF. The CDR3 DNA reads TGCGCCAGCAGCCAAGAAACGAGCGGCAGGACCTACAATGAGCAGTTCTTC.

This clonotype has at least ten counts. The chain recombines TRBV7-2 with TRBJ2-1; 12 bases fit TRBD2. The trim removed 2 bases at V and 7 bases at J, leaving 3 bases unmatched. Germline-derived CDR1 and CDR2 are SGHTA and FQGNSA. The CDR3 sequence is 15 residues long. This chain's CDR3 is CASSLSSGGGNEQFF. CDR3 sequence (DNA): TGTGCCAGCAGCTTATCTAGCGGGGGGGGGAATGAGCAGTTCTTC.

This clonotype was seen a single time. The CDR3 DNA follows: TGTGCCAGCAGTCCCGGGCGGGACAGGGGATCAGGCCAGCCCCAGCATTTT. It codes for CASSPGRDRGSGQPQHF. The rearrangement joins TRBV12-3 or TRBV12-4 to TRBJ1-5, with 10 bases identical to TRBD1. The length of the CDR3 is 17 residues. Losses at the gene ends were 5 bases for V and 7 bases for J; bases not matched to a gene: 14.

This clonotype has ten or more counts. The genes are TRBV11-3 and TRBJ2-1; D is uncertain. This CDR3 has 13 amino acids. V was shortened by 4 bases and J by 8 bases, with 12 bases between the two germline ends. Germline V gives CDR1 SGHNT, CDR2 YENEEA. The CDR3 loop is CASSSAGTDEQFF. In DNA, the CDR3 is TGTGCCAGCAGCTCCGCAGGCACCGATGAGCAGTTCTTC.

This clonotype came up a few times. The chain links TRBV28 to TRBJ1-1, with D perhaps matching TRBD1 (5 bases). This CDR3 contains 12 residues. Germline CDR1 reads MDHEN; CDR2 reads SYDVKM. The V and J ends lost 8 bases and 1 base respectively, with 8 bases between them. The CDR3 bases are TGTGCCAGCGGCGGGGCGAACACTGAAGCTTTCTTT. Amino acid sequence: CASGGANTEAFF. The full variable domain, its missing parts supplied by reference TRBV28 and TRBJ1-1, is DVKVTQSSRYLVKRTGEKVFLECVQDMDHENMFWYRQDPGLGLRLIYFSYDVKMKEKGDIPEGYSVSREKKERFSLILESASTNQTSMYLCASGGANTEAFFGQGTRLTVV.

This clonotype was seen only a few times. One junction end does not reproduce the germline sequence, and a read error may be involved. The J gene is TRBJ2-3, the V gene TRBV24-1; a weak D match, TRBD2 (6 bases). Germline lookup yields CDR1 KGHDR and CDR2 SFDVKD. The CDR3 has 14 residues. The CDR3 sequence is CATSGSSGTDTQYF. CDR3 nucleotide sequence: TGCGCCACCAGTGGCTCTAGCGGCACAGATACGCAGTATTTT.

This clonotype was seen only a few times. The V gene is TRBV5-5, the J gene TRBJ2-7, with a weak D call TRBD2 (5 bases). Trimming left V 3 bases short and J 5 bases short, with 21 bases between. The CDR3 runs 16 residues. Germline V gives CDR1 SGHKS, CDR2 YYEKEE (reference sequence). The CDR3 region is CASSSKGVSNSHEQYF. The CDR3 bases are TGTGCCAGCAGCTCGAAGGGAGTCAGTAATAGCCACGAGCAGTACTTC.

In this sample, this clonotype turned up many times. This chain joins TRBV13 and TRBJ2-7; D is perhaps TRBD1 (6 bases). The germline gives CDR1 PRHDT, CDR2 FYEKMQ (reference sequence). V lost 1 base, J lost 6 bases, and 10 bases lay in between. The CDR3 has 13 residues. The CDR3 loop reads CASSLVQGREQYF. The CDR3 DNA sequence: TGTGCCAGCAGCTTAGTGCAGGGGCGCGAGCAGTACTTC.

This clonotype was observed at least ten times. The J gene is TRBJ1-5, the V gene TRBV11-2; the match to TRBD1 covers 7 bases. This CDR3 is 15 amino acids long. The trim removed 5 bases at V and 4 bases at J, leaving 8 bases unmatched. CDR1 is SGHAT and CDR2 is FQNNGV in the germline V gene. The CDR3 DNA reads as TGTGCCAGCAGCAGAACAGGGGTGCCAAATCAGCCCCAGCATTTT. Its protein product is CASSRTGVPNQPQHF.

This rearrangement joins TRBV12-3 or TRBV12-4 to TRBJ2-7; possibly TRBD1 or TRBD2 for D (5 bases each). V dropped 6 bases and J dropped 3 bases, with 15 bases sitting between them. The CDR3 has 14 amino acids. CDR3 loop: CASSPLLGDYEQYF. The CDR3 DNA reads TGTGCCAGCAGCCCACTCTTGGGGGACTACGAGCAGTACTTC.

This clonotype was counted many times. The rearrangement joins TRBV10-3 to TRBJ2-4; 7 nucleotides agree with TRBD1. After removal of 4 bases from V and 6 bases from J, the junction contained 0 bases not matched to a gene. This CDR3 spans 12 amino acids. Looked up from germline, CDR1 is ENHRY and CDR2 is SYGVKD. DNA for the CDR3: TGTGCCATCAGTGGGGACAGAAACATTCAGTACTTC. Residues: CAISGDRNIQYF.

This clonotype occurred many times. The J gene is TRBJ2-3, the V gene TRBV6-1; D possibly corresponds to TRBD2 (5 bases). Trimming pared 7 bases from V and 1 base from J, leaving 12 bases between. This CDR3 is built from 14 residues. CDR1 is MNHNS and CDR2 is SASEGT in the germline V gene. CDR3 in DNA: TGTGCCAGCAAGAGGGCCCCGGGCACAGATACGCAGTATTTT. Translated: CASKRAPGTDTQYF.

Ten or more counts support this clonotype. The CDR3 DNA follows: TGTGCCTGGAGTGCCCTCCTTAAACCGGGTCAGCCCCAGCATTTT. This translates into CAWSALLKPGQPQHF. J is TRBJ1-5 and V is TRBV30; D gene unclear. V was clipped by 1 base and J by 6 bases, with 16 bases between them. In germline, CDR1 is GTSNPN, CDR2 SVGIG (reference sequence). The CDR3 runs 15 residues.

Comment on this clonotype: A much larger clone lies a single base off, so this may be a read error. The rearrangement uses TRBV27 and TRBJ2-7; 11 bases match TRBD2. This CDR3 region has 17 residues. CDR1 and CDR2 (germline): MNHEY, SMNVEV (reference sequence). Trimming cost V 5 bases and J 3 bases; bases outside gene matches: 12. CDR3 sequence: CASSPTILAGDGYEQYF. In nucleotides, the CDR3 is TGTGCCAGCAGTCCGACCATACTAGCGGGAGATGGCTACGAGCAGTACTTC.

The CDR3 is CASSPIIASGYNEQFF. In DNA form, the CDR3 reads TGTGCCAGCAGCCCGATCATAGCTAGCGGATACAATGAGCAGTTCTTC. The V call is TRBV14, the J call TRBJ2-1; 7 nucleotides agree with TRBD2. The CDR3 has 16 residues. The germline CDR1 and CDR2 sequences are SGHDN and FVKESK. V trimming: 4 bases; J trimming: 4 bases; junction bases outside the gene matches: 10.

This clonotype was observed many times. The V gene is TRBV28, the J gene TRBJ1-4, with D possibly matching TRBD1 (5 bases). This CDR3 contains 14 residues. Trimming cost V 7 bases and J 4 bases, with 13 bases left between them. Looked up from germline, CDR1 is MDHEN and CDR2 is SYDVKM. CDR3 sequence: CASTFGGDNEKLFF. As DNA, the CDR3 is TGTGCCAGCACCTTCGGGGGGGATAATGAAAAACTGTTTTTT.

This clonotype was observed many times. This chain uses TRBV6-1 with TRBJ2-2, with 9 bases fitting TRBD1. Germline loops: CDR1 MNHNS, CDR2 SASEGT. The trim removed 6 bases at V and 7 bases at J, leaving 12 bases unmatched. The length of the CDR3 is 16 residues. For the CDR3, the DNA is TGTGCCAGCAGGGGGACAGGGACTAAATCAGGCGGGGAGCTGTTTTTT. This sequence encodes CASRGTGTKSGGELFF.

This clonotype was observed many times. The chain is built from TRBV20-1 and TRBJ2-7, with TRBD1 identical over 10 bases. Germline CDR1 is DFQATT and CDR2 is SNEGSKA (reference sequence). With 1 base clipped from V and 10 bases from J, the junction kept 10 bases outside the gene matches. This CDR3 has 14 amino acids. For the CDR3, the DNA is TGCAGTGCTAGAGCCGGGACAGGGGCTACGGTCCAGTACTTC. Translation gives CSARAGTGATVQYF.

This clonotype was observed a few times. The gene calls are TRBV7-3 and TRBJ2-2; TRBD2 agrees at 9 bases. Germline V gene lookup returns CDR1 SGHTA and CDR2 FQGTGA. J was trimmed by 6 bases and V by 2 bases; bases with no gene match: 7. The CDR3 loop spans 16 amino acids. The CDR3 DNA sequence: TGTGCCAGCAGCTTATCGGATAGCGGGAGTTCCGGGGAGCTGTTTTTT. It yields the protein CASSLSDSGSSGELFF.

In this sample, this clonotype turned up many times. The chain has TRBV6-1 and TRBJ2-3, with 13 nucleotides matching TRBD2. This CDR3 region has 16 residues. The trim removed 6 bases at V and 4 bases at J, leaving 7 bases unmatched. Germline V CDR1 and CDR2: MNHNS, SASEGT. CDR3 region: CASRGTSGKRADTQYF. DNA of the CDR3: TGTGCCAGCAGGGGGACTAGCGGGAAAAGGGCAGATACGCAGTATTTT.

At least ten counts were recorded for this clonotype. V and J are TRBV6-1 and TRBJ2-7, with 12 bases aligning to TRBD2. This CDR3 is built from 17 residues. Looked up from germline, CDR1 is MNHNS and CDR2 is SASEGT. J was trimmed by 6 bases and V by 7 bases; bases with no gene match: 16. CDR3 amino acids: CASIPTFGLAGNGEQYF. CDR3 nucleotides: TGTGCCAGCATCCCTACCTTCGGACTAGCGGGAAATGGCGAGCAGTACTTC.